Below, one T cell receptor beta chain is given with its context. The CDR3 sequence is 13 residues long. V was cut by 4 bases and J by 1 base, with 10 bases left in between. CDR1 is SQVTM and CDR2 is ANQGSEA in the germline V gene. The data belong to a study of T cells in localized non-small cell lung cancer. TCRdb's table, derived via immunoSEQ multiplex PCR, lists solely in-frame clones and lacks some. The data show approximately 83,000 clones, with approximately 91% seen just once and over 4% held by the top ten. Sequences were derived from PBMCs, sampled before any cancer treatment. This TCR came from a woman aged 35-75 years with stage II squamous cell lung carcinoma. V gene TRBV29-1 combines with J gene TRBJ1-1; D possibly corresponds to TRBD1 (5 bases). The DNA for the CDR3 is TGCAGCGTTGCGCGGGGGGGGAACACTGAAGCTTTCTTT. Encoded protein: CSVARGGNTEAFF. Full variable domain (remainder filled in from reference TRBV29-1 and TRBJ1-1): SAVISQKPSRDICQRGTSLTIQCQVDSQVTMMFWYRQQPGQSLTLIATANQGSEATYESGFVIDKFPISRPNLTFSTLTVSNMSPEDSSIYLCSVARGGNTEAFFGQGTRLTVV.